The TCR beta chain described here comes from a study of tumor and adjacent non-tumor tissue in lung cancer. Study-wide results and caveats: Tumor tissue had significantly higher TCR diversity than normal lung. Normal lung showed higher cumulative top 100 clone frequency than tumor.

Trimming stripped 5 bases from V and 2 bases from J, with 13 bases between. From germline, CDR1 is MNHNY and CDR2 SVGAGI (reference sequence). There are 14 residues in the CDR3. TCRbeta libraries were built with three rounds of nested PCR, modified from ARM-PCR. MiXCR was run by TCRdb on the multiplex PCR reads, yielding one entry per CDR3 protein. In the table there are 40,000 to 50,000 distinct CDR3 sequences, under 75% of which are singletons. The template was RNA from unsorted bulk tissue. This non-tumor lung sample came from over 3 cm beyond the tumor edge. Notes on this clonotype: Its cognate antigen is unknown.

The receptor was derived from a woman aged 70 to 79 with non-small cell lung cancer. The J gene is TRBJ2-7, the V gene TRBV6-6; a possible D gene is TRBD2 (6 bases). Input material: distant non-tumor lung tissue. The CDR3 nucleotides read TGTGCCAGCAGTCCCGGGGCGGGAACCTACGAGCAGTACTTC. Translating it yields CASSPGAGTYEQYF.